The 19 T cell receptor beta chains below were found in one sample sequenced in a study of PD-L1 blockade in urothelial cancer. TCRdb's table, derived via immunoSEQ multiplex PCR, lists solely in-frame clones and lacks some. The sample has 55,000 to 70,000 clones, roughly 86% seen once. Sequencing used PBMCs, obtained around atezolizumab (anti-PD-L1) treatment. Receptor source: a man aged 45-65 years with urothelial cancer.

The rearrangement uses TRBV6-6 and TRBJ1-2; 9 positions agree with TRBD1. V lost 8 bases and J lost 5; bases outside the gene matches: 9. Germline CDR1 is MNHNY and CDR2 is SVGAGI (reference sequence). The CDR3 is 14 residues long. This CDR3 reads CASLTGTGTYGYTF. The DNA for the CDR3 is TGTGCCAGCCTTACAGGGACAGGGACGTATGGCTACACCTTC.

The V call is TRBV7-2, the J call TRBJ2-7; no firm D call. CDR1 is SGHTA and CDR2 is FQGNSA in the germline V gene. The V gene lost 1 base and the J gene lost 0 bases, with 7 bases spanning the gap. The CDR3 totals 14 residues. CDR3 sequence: CASSLGSYSYEQYF. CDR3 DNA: TGTGCCAGCAGCTTAGGAAGCTACTCCTACGAGCAGTACTTC.

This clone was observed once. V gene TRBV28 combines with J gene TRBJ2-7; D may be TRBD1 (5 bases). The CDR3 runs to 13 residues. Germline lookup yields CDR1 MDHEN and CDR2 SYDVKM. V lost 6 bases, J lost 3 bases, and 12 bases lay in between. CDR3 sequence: CASRDPTVYEQYF. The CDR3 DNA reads TGTGCCAGCAGAGACCCGACAGTCTACGAGCAGTACTTC.

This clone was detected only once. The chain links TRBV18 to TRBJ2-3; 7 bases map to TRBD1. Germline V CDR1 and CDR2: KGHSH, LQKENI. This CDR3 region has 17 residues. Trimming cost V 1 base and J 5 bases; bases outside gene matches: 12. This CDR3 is CASSPLAGGISEDTQYF. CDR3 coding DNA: TGTGCCAGCTCACCACTGGCAGGGGGTATTTCGGAAGATACGCAGTATTTT.

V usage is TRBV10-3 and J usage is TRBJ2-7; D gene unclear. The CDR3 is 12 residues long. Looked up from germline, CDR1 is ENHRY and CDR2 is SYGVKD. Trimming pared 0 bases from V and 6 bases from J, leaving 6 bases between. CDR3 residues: CAISESNGEQYF. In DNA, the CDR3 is TGTGCCATCAGTGAGTCGAACGGCGAGCAGTACTTC.

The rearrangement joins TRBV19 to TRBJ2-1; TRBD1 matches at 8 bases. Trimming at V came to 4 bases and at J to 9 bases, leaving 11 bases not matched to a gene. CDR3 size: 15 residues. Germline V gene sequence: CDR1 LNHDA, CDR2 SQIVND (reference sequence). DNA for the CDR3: TGTGCCAGTAGTACCTCCGGGACAGGAAAGCGTGAGCAGTTCTTC. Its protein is CASSTSGTGKREQFF.

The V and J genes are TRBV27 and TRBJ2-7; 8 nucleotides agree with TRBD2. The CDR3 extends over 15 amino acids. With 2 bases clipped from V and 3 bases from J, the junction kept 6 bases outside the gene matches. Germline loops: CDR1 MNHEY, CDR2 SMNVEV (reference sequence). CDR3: CASSLPREGHYEQYF. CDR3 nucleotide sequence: TGTGCCAGCAGTTTACCCCGGGAGGGCCACTACGAGCAGTACTTC.

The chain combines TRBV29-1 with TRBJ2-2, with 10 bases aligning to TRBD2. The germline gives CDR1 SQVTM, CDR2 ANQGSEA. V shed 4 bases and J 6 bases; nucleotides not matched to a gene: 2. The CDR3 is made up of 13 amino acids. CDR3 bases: TGCAGCGTTGGTCTAGCGGGAGCCGGGGAGCTGTTTTTT. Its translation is CSVGLAGAGELFF.

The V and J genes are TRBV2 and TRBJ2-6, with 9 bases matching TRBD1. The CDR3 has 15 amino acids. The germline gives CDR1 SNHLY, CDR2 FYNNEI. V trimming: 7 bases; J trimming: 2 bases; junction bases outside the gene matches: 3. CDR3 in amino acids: CASTGQGTGANVLTF. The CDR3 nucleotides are TGTGCCAGCACCGGACAGGGGACTGGGGCCAACGTCCTGACTTTC.

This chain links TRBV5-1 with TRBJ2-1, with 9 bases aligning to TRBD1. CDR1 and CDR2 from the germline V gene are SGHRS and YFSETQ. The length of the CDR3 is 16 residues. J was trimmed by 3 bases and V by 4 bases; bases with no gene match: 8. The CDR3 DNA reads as TGCGCCAGCAGCATCCTTCCGGGACAGGGCTACAATGAGCAGTTCTTC. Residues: CASSILPGQGYNEQFF.

CDR3 sequence: CASSFVPTGGNYGYTF. Written as DNA, the CDR3 is TGTGCCAGCAGTTTTGTCCCGACAGGGGGCAACTATGGCTACACCTTC. V usage is TRBV2 and J usage is TRBJ1-2, with TRBD1 matching 10 bases. V lost 5 bases and J lost 2; bases outside the gene matches: 8. The CDR3 is 16 amino acids. Germline V gene lookup returns CDR1 SNHLY and CDR2 FYNNEI.

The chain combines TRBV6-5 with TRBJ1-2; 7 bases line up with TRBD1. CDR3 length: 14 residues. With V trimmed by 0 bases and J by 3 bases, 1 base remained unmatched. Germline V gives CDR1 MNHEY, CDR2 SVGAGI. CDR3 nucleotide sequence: TGTGCCAGCAGTTACTCGGGACAGCACTATGGCTACACCTTC. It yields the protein CASSYSGQHYGYTF.

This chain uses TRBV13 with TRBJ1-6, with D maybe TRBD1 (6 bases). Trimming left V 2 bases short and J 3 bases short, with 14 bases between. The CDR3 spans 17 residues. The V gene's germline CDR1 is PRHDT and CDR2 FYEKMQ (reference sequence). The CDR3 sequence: CASSLRGRGFYNSPLHF. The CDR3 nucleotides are TGTGCCAGCAGCTTACGGGGCAGGGGCTTCTATAATTCACCCCTCCACTTT.

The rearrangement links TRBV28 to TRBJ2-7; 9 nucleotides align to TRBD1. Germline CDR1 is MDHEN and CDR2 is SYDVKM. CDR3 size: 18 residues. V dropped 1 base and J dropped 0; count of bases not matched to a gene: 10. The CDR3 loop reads CASSLFPNRDRVSYEQYF. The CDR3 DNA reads TGTGCCAGCAGTTTATTCCCCAACCGGGACAGGGTCTCCTACGAGCAGTACTTC.

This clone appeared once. In DNA, the CDR3 is TGTGCCAGCACTACCACCCCTCTCGTACAGCATTTT. Its translation is CASTTTPLVQHF. The chain employs TRBV6-6 and TRBJ1-5; D remains ambiguous. V was cut by 7 bases and J by 13 bases, with 17 bases left in between. Germline assignment: CDR1 MNHNY and CDR2 SVGAGI (reference sequence). The CDR3 sequence is 12 residues long.

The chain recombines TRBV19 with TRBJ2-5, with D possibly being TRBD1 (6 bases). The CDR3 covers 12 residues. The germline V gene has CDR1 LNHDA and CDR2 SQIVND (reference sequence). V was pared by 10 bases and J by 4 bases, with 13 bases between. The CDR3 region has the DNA TGTGCCACTTCAGGGGTAGGAGAGACCCAGTACTTC. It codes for CATSGVGETQYF.

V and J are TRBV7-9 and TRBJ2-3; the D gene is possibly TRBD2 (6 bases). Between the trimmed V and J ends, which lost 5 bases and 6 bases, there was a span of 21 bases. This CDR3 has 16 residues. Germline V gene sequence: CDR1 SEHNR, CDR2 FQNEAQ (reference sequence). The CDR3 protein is CASSLSASAYVDTQYF. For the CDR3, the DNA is TGTGCCAGCAGCCTATCCGCTAGCGCCTACGTGGATACGCAGTATTTT.

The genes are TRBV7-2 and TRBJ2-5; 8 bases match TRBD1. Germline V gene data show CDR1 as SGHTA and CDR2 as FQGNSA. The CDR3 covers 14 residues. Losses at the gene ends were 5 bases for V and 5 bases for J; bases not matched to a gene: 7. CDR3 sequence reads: CASSAQGAGETQYF. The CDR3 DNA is TGTGCCAGCAGCGCTCAGGGGGCTGGTGAGACCCAGTACTTC. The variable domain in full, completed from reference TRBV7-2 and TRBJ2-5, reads GAGVSQSPSNKVTEKGKDVELRCDPISGHTALYWYRQSLGQGLEFLIYFQGNSAPDKSGLPSDRFSAERTGGSVSTLTIQRTQQEDSAVYLCASSAQGAGETQYFGPGTRLLVL.

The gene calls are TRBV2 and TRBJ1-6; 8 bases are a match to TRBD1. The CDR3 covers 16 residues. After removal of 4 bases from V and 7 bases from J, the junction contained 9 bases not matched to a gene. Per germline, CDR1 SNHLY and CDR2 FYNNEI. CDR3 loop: CASSGDRQSPNSPLHF. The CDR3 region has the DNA TGTGCCAGCAGTGGGGACAGGCAAAGTCCAAATTCACCCCTCCACTTT.